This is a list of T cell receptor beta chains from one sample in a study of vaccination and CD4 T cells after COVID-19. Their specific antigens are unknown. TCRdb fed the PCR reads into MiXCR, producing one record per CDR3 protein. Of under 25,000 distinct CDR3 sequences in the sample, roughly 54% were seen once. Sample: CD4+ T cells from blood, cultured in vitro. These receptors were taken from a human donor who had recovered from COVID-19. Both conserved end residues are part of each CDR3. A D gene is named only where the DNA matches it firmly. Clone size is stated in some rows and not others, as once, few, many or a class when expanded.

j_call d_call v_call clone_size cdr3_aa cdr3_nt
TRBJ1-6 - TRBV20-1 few CSARGRDLVDSPLHF TGCAGTGCTAGAGGAAGGGATCTTGTCGATTCACCCCTCCACTTT
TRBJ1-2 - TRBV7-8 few CASSFPDNYGYTF TGTGCCAGCAGCTTTCCAGACAACTATGGCTACACCTTC
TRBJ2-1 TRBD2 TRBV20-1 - CRARPSFSGRATHEQFF TGCAGGGCAAGGCCTTCGTTTAGCGGGAGGGCAACACATGAGCAGTTCTTC
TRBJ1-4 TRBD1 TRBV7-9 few CASSLRGPRNEKLFF TGTGCCAGCAGCTTAAGGGGGCCGCGCAATGAAAAACTGTTTTTT
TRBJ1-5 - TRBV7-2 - CASSLGQGLGGPQHF TGTGCCAGCAGCTTAGGTCAGGGGCTAGGAGGGCCCCAGCATTTT
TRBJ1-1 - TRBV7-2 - CASSLAPTLNTEAFF TGTGCCAGCAGCTTAGCCCCCACCTTGAACACTGAAGCTTTCTTT
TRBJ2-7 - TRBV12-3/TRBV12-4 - CASSWDPSYEQYF TGTGCCAGCAGCTGGGACCCATCCTACGAGCAGTACTTC
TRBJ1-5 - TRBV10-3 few CAISDRGWGNSNQPQHF TGTGCCATCAGTGACAGGGGATGGGGGAATAGCAATCAGCCCCAGCATTTT
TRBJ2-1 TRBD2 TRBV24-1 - CATSALAGGPWSGEQFF TGTGCCACCAGTGCCCTAGCGGGAGGGCCTTGGAGCGGTGAGCAGTTCTTC
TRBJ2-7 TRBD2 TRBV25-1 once CASRESGRYEQYF TGTGCCAGCAGGGAGAGCGGGAGGTACGAGCAGTACTTC
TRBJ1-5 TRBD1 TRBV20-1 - CSARGDRGLGQPQHF TGCAGTGCTAGAGGGGACAGGGGCCTAGGTCAGCCCCAGCATTTT
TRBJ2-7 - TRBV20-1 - CSASGFYEQYF TGCAGTGCTAGTGGCTTCTACGAGCAGTACTTC
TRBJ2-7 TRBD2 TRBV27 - CASSSPFSSGRAREQYF TGTGCCAGCAGTTCCCCGTTTAGTAGCGGGAGGGCCCGCGAGCAGTACTTC
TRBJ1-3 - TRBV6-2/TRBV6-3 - CASTRPVDRGGNTIYF TGTGCCAGCACCCGGCCGGTGGATAGAGGTGGAAACACCATATATTTT
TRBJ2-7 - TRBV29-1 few CSVVGGTHEQYF TGCAGCGTTGTAGGGGGGACCCACGAGCAGTACTTC
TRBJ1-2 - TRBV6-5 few CASSYDAENYGYTF TGTGCCAGCAGTTACGATGCAGAAAACTATGGCTACACCTTC
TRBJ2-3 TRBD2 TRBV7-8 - CASSVTSGWGPDTQYF TGTGCCAGCAGCGTGACTAGCGGGTGGGGCCCAGATACGCAGTATTTT
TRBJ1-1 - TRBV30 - CAWNLWSQEAFF TGTGCCTGGAATTTGTGGTCGCAAGAAGCTTTCTTT